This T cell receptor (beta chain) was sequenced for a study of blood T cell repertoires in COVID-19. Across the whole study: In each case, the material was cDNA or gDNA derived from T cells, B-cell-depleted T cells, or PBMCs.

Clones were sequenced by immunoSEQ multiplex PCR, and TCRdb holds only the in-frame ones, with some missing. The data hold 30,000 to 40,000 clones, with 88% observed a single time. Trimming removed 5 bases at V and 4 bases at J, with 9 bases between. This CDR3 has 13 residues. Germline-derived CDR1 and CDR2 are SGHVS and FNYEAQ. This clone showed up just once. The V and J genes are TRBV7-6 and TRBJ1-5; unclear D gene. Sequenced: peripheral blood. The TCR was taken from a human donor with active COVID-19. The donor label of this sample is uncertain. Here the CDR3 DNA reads TGTGCCAGCAGCCAGTGGGAGAATCAGCCCCAGCATTTT. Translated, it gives CASSQWENQPQHF.